This T cell receptor (beta chain) was sequenced during a study of cytomegalovirus exposure and HLA in healthy donors. PCR used 60 Vbeta primers and 13 Jbeta primers. The method was immunoSEQ multiplex PCR; TCRdb's version includes in-frame clones alone and lacks a portion of them. The table records around 190,000 clones, roughly four fifths of them present only once. The germline CDR1 and CDR2 sequences are MNHEY and SMNVEV (reference sequence). This CDR3 has 14 residues. The ends were cut back, 6 bases at V and 4 bases at J, with 15 bases in the middle. What was sequenced was PBMCs. The chain is built from TRBV27 and TRBJ1-2, with D perhaps matching TRBD1 (6 bases). The sequence came from a man aged 40-49 years in good health and CMV-seropositive. In DNA, the CDR3 is TGTGCCAGCAGAGCAGGGGCAGGAGGCTATGGCTACACCTTC. Protein: CASRAGAGGYGYTF.